This T cell receptor (beta chain) was found in a study of response to subunit inactivated influenza vaccine (dated by TCRdb to 2017 to 2018). General notes on the study: To follow how T cells responded to a trivalent subunit inactivated influenza vaccine, the researchers relied on deep quantitative profiling of the T cell receptor repertoire.

Including cysteine and phenylalanine, the CDR3 has 14 amino acids. Here the CDR3 DNA is all that survives: 42 bases in frame from base 1. The germline V gene encodes CDR1 MNHEY and CDR2 SVGEGT. Trimming costs V 4 bases and J 3 bases, and their ends lie 13 bases apart. A word on this clonotype: This clone's antigen is unknown. Within one base of it there is no much larger clone, and no base qualities were kept.

Summary of the overall study and its limitations: It was suggested by the authors that each seasonal influenza vaccination may recruit only a limited number of new T cells.

The library relied on RT-PCR. The reads were generated on an Illumina HiSeq 2500. Using fastp trimming at Q25 and MiXCR clonotype assembly, TCRdb reanalyzed the public sequencing data and kept in-frame beta chains. Merged by CDR3 protein, the rows form single entries marked with the most common genes and DNA. Here the sample has some 540,000 distinct CDR3 sequences; approximately 22% occur a single time. Jointly, the top ten make up around 2.8% of the sample. The data also belong to a second study, concerning T cells expressing NK-cell markers. From the second report: 5'RACE template switching, by which a universal primer site and unique molecular identifiers were added, was used to make TCR beta cDNA libraries. Three sorted T-cell subsets (CD3+CD56+NKG2C+, CD3+CD56+NKG2C- and CD3+CD56-NKG2C+) from 7 to 9 donors had their TCR beta-chain repertoires profiled. Seven of the eight sequenced donors were HCMV-seropositive and one was HCMV-seronegative. In several experiments an anti-gammadeltaTCR antibody was added to restrict sorting to alphabetaTCR-expressing T cells. In roughly 6 donors, the dominant CD3+CD56+NKG2C+ clonotypes were found to rank among the top 10 CD8+ clonotypes and to make up roughly 1.0-8% of CD8+ T cells. Those dominant clonotypes were again the most abundant among CD3+CD56-NKG2C+ cells in a handful of donors, at roughly 28.3-65%. Whether the expanded NKG2C-expressing T cell clones were specific for HCMV antigens remained unclear. Randomly selected healthy volunteers, three men and five women, were used as the eight sequenced donors. HCMV-specific IgG was detected in serum with a commercial ELISA kit to determine HCMV serostatus. Peripheral blood mononuclear cells were isolated from blood by Ficoll density gradient centrifugation. CD4+ and CD8+ T cells were isolated from PBMC by magnetic immunoseparation with Miltenyi isolation kits. cDNA synthesis was primed from the TCR beta constant segment, followed by two successive PCR amplification steps. Sequencing of the libraries produced 2 x 150 bp reads on Illumina HiSeq 2000/2500, MiSeq or NextSeq. Reads were demultiplexed and grouped by UMI with MIGEC, and clonotypes were assembled and quantified with MiTCR. To exclude erroneous sequences, any TCR cDNA sequence not supported by at least two reads was discarded. Downstream repertoire analysis used the tcR package, and clonotypes were matched across fractions by CDR3 nucleotide sequence plus V segment. VDJmatch was used to annotate antigen specificity against VDJdb, with one amino acid substitution allowed in CDR3.

The material was CD4+ T cells sorted from PBMCs, obtained less than 13 days after vaccination. This sequence uses TRBV6-2 or TRBV6-3 and TRBJ2-7, with TRBD1 perhaps the D gene, on 6 matching bases. The sequence derives from a man aged 50-59 years who received an inactivated influenza vaccine. Donor details come from another sample of the same person, matched by shared clones. Here is the DNA: TGTGCCAGCAGTTCTTCCGGGACACTCTACGAGCAGTACTTC. It translates to CASSSSGTLYEQYF.